Shown below are 5 T cell receptor beta chains from a single sample sequenced in a study of CD8 T cells in Susac syndrome. An input of about 0.5 to 1 ug of RNA was subjected to reverse transcription using random hexamers. MiXCR, applied by TCRdb to the immunoSEQ multiplex PCR reads, yields one record per CDR3 protein. The table lists 150,000 to 200,000 distinct CDR3 sequences, approximately 96% of them singletons. Sequencing was carried out using CD4+ T cells from PBMCs. These receptors were taken from a human donor in good health.

V usage is TRBV9 and J usage is TRBJ2-1; 12 positions agree with TRBD1. Trimming removed 4 bases from V and 6 bases from J; junction bases left unmatched: 17. The CDR3 has 19 residues. CDR1 is SGDLS, CDR2 YYNGEE, per germline. The CDR3 loop reads CASSPTGQGAETWANEQFF. The CDR3 nucleotides read TGTGCCAGCAGCCCCACGGGACAGGGGGCTGAGACTTGGGCCAATGAGCAGTTCTTC.

This clonotype was counted a single time. The chain uses TRBV6-5 and TRBJ1-6, with D possibly being TRBD1 (6 bases). The length of the CDR3 is 14 residues. Germline CDR1 and CDR2: MNHEY and SVGAGI. V was shortened by 10 bases and J by 8 bases, with 18 bases between the two germline ends. CDR3 loop: CATRSYRDDSPLHF. CDR3 nucleotides: TGTGCCACCCGAAGTTACAGGGATGATTCACCCCTCCACTTT.

V is TRBV3-1 and J is TRBJ1-1; D uncertain. Trimming left V 0 bases short and J 0 bases short, with 2 bases between. The CDR3 runs to 13 residues. Germline CDR1 LGHDT, CDR2 YNNKEL (reference sequence). The CDR3 nucleotides are TGTGCCAGCAGCCAAGATGTGAACACTGAAGCTTTCTTT. Protein sequence: CASSQDVNTEAFF.

The genes are TRBV6-2 or TRBV6-3 and TRBJ1-6; the D gene is possibly TRBD1 (5 bases). V was cut by 6 bases and J by 7 bases, with 16 bases left in between. Per germline, CDR1 MNHEY and CDR2 SVGEGT. This CDR3 is 15 amino acids long. DNA of the CDR3: TGTGCCAGCAGCCCATCCGGGGGGAGGAATTCACCCCTCCACTTT. Its protein is CASSPSGGRNSPLHF.

This chain links TRBV27 with TRBJ1-2, with D maybe TRBD1 (5 bases). There are 15 residues in the CDR3. Germline assignment: CDR1 MNHEY and CDR2 SMNVEV (reference sequence). The V end was cut by 4 bases, the J end by 8 bases, with 20 bases between. As DNA, the CDR3 is TGTGCCAGCAGTTCCTCCGGGGGGGGGTATGGAGGCTACACCTTC. Translated: CASSSSGGGYGGYTF.